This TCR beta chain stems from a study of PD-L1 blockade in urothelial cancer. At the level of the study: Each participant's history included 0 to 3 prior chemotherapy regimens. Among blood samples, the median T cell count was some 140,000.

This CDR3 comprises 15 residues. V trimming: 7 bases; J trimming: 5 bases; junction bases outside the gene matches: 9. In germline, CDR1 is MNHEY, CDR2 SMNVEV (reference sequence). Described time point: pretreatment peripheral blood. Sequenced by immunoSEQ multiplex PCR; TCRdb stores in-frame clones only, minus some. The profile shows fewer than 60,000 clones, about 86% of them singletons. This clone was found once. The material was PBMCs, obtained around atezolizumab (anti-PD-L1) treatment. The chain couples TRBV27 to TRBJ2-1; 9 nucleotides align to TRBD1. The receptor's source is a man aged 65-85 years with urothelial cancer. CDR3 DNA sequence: TGTGCCAGCAAAGCCCCGGGACAGGGAAACAATGAGCAGTTCTTC. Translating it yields CASKAPGQGNNEQFF.